Reported below is one TCR beta chain. Its antigen is unidentified. These data belong to a study of cytomegalovirus exposure and HLA in healthy donors. CDR3 length equals 12 residues. Germline CDR1 reads SGHDN; CDR2 reads FVKESK. The germline V and J ends were trimmed by 3 bases and 3 bases, with 6 bases remaining between them. Overall study results and limits: A later analysis reportedly found fewer N-insertions in an Asian-associated ancestry cluster than the roughly 670-donor mean. A later examination showed that TCR association rates differed by HLA locus, with DRB1 most and HLA-C fewest.

PCR used 60 Vbeta primers and 13 Jbeta primers. Clones were sequenced by immunoSEQ multiplex PCR, and TCRdb holds only the in-frame ones, with some missing. The sample lists about 190,000 clones, 75% to 90% occurring once. This TCR came from a woman aged 18 to 35 in good health and CMV-seronegative. Sequencing was carried out using PBMCs. The genes are TRBV14 and TRBJ2-7, with D perhaps matching TRBD1 (5 bases). CDR3 sequence reads: CASSHQGYEQYF. The DNA of the CDR3 is TGTGCCAGCAGCCATCAGGGCTACGAGCAGTACTTC.